The 28 T cell receptor beta chains presented below share a single source sample, sequenced in a study of blood T cell repertoires in COVID-19. Generated by immunoSEQ multiplex PCR, the TCRdb table keeps only in-frame clones and is missing some. The data hold around 130,000 clones, with 84% observed a single time. The sequenced sample was peripheral blood. All receptors derive from a woman in her thirties who had recovered from COVID-19.

The chain recombines TRBV6-5 with TRBJ1-5, with TRBD1 identical over 7 bases. The junction had 5 bases not matched to a gene; V was cut back by 5 bases and J by 4 bases. This CDR3 has 14 amino acids. Germline CDR1 is MNHEY and CDR2 is SVGAGI. Written as DNA, the CDR3 is TGTGCCAGCAGTCTACAGGGGTTGAATCAGCCCCAGCATTTT. It encodes CASSLQGLNQPQHF.

The rearrangement uses TRBV2 and TRBJ2-7, with 12 positions matching TRBD1. V was pared by 6 bases and J by 2 bases, with 11 bases of the junction left unmatched. In germline, CDR1 is SNHLY, CDR2 FYNNEI. CDR3 size: 17 residues. In DNA, the CDR3 is TGTGCCAGCAGGAACTTTGCCGGGACAGGGGGCACCTACGAGCAGTACTTC. It codes for CASRNFAGTGGTYEQYF.

The chain has TRBV6-6 and TRBJ2-7; D is ambiguous. Germline CDR1 and CDR2: MNHNY and SVGAGI (reference sequence). This CDR3 has 13 residues. V shed 2 bases and J shed 0 bases, with 5 bases lying between them. CDR3 in amino acids: CASSYAVSYEQYF. The CDR3 coding sequence is TGTGCCAGCAGTTACGCGGTCTCCTACGAGCAGTACTTC.

The chain recombines TRBV11-2 with TRBJ2-1; 11 nucleotides agree with TRBD2. The CDR3 is made up of 14 amino acids. Germline CDR1 and CDR2: SGHAT and FQNNGV. J gave up 9 bases and V 5 bases, and 6 bases lay outside the gene matches. CDR3 sequence: CASSTSGSRVEQFF. In DNA form, the CDR3 reads TGTGCCAGCAGCACTAGCGGGAGTAGGGTTGAGCAGTTCTTC.

The chain joins TRBV3-1 (or the pseudogene TRBV3-2) to TRBJ2-6; the D gene is possibly TRBD1 (6 bases). Germline V CDR1 and CDR2: LGHDT, YNNKEL (reference sequence). V gave up 0 bases and J gave up 2 bases, with 14 bases separating them. This CDR3 is 18 amino acids long. CDR3 sequence reads: CASSQDYPGATGANVLTF. CDR3 DNA sequence: TGTGCCAGCAGCCAAGATTACCCAGGGGCAACTGGGGCCAACGTCCTGACTTTC.

This clone was counted a single time. The V and J genes are TRBV10-3 and TRBJ2-7; D remains ambiguous. Germline CDR1 ENHRY, CDR2 SYGVKD. The V end was cut by 0 bases, the J end by 0 bases, with 12 bases between. This CDR3 comprises 16 residues. The CDR3, as DNA: TGTGCCATCAGTGAGTCCAGTTCGAGGAGCTCCTACGAGCAGTACTTC. Its protein product is CAISESSSRSSYEQYF.

This clone was counted once. The V gene is TRBV14, the J gene TRBJ1-2, with a weak D call TRBD1 (5 bases). This CDR3 has 15 residues. Germline CDR1 SGHDN, CDR2 FVKESK. Trimming pared 1 base from V and 2 bases from J, leaving 11 bases between. The CDR3 loop reads CASSQGGRVNYGYTF. In nucleotides, the CDR3 is TGTGCCAGCAGCCAAGGGGGCAGGGTAAACTATGGCTACACCTTC.

This sequence joins TRBV6-5 and TRBJ2-3; D gene ambiguous. The V gene lost 4 bases and the J gene lost 5 bases, with 4 bases spanning the gap. Germline assignment: CDR1 MNHEY and CDR2 SVGAGI. This CDR3 region has 11 residues. The CDR3 DNA reads TGTGCCAGCAGTTCGCGAGATACGCAGTATTTT. Translating gives CASSSRDTQYF.

The genes are TRBV6-4 and TRBJ1-2; TRBD1 agrees at 9 bases. V shed 5 bases and J 10 bases; nucleotides not matched to a gene: 8. The CDR3 length is 13 residues. Germline V lookup: CDR1 MRHNA, CDR2 SNTAGT. In DNA, the CDR3 is TGTGCCAGCAGTCTAGGACAGGGGAGGAACTACACCTTC. Translation: CASSLGQGRNYTF.

This clone was counted once. This sequence joins TRBV11-3 and TRBJ2-2, with 15 bases that match TRBD2. Germline CDR1 reads SGHNT; CDR2 reads YENEEA. This CDR3 contains 16 residues. V was clipped by 5 bases and J by 4 bases; unmatched bases: 2. CDR3 protein: CASSGGLAGGTGELFF. The CDR3 coding sequence is TGTGCCAGCAGCGGGGGACTAGCGGGGGGCACCGGGGAGCTGTTTTTT. The full variable domain, with the rest looked up from reference TRBV11-3 and TRBJ2-2, is EAGVVQSPRYKIIEKKQPVAFWCNPISGHNTLYWYLQNLGQGPELLIRYENEEAVDDSQLPKDRFSAERLKGVDSTLKIQPAELGDSAVYLCASSGGLAGGTGELFFGEGSRLTVL.

The chain employs TRBV20-1 and TRBJ2-3; 7 bases fit TRBD2. The J segment lost 9 bases and the V segment lost 3 bases, leaving 3 bases of the junction unmatched. The CDR3 runs to 11 residues. The germline V gene has CDR1 DFQATT and CDR2 SNEGSKA (reference sequence). The CDR3 spells CSASVGGTQYF. The CDR3, as DNA: TGCAGTGCTAGCGTCGGGGGGACGCAGTATTTT.

The CDR3 nucleotides read TGTGCCAGCAGTTTACAGGGCCCATTGCTCTCCTACGAGCAGTACTTC. Amino acids: CASSLQGPLLSYEQYF. The rearrangement links TRBV27 to TRBJ2-7, with a weak D call TRBD1 (5 bases). V was pared by 2 bases and J by 0 bases, with 14 bases between. Germline V gene sequence: CDR1 MNHEY, CDR2 SMNVEV (reference sequence). This CDR3 has 16 amino acids.

The rearrangement joins TRBV27 to TRBJ2-7; the D is unclear. Germline CDR1 and CDR2: MNHEY and SMNVEV (reference sequence). This CDR3 spans 12 amino acids. Trimming took off 2 bases at V and 3 bases at J, with 5 bases between the two ends. This CDR3 reads CASSLAGYEQYF. CDR3 coding DNA: TGTGCCAGCAGTTTAGCAGGCTACGAGCAGTACTTC.

The J gene is TRBJ2-1, the V gene TRBV9, with 8 bases that match TRBD2. CDR3 length: 16 residues. J lost 8 bases, V lost 3 bases, and 13 bases had no gene match. Germline CDR1 and CDR2: SGDLS and YYNGEE. CDR3 sequence (DNA): TGTGCCAGCAGCGAGGCCGCCGGGCGGGAGGTGGATGAGCAGTTCTTC. Its translation is CASSEAAGREVDEQFF.

This clone turned up a few times. The V and J genes are TRBV28 and TRBJ1-2, with no clear D. The V gene lost 11 bases and the J gene lost 3 bases, with 10 bases spanning the gap. Germline V gene lookup returns CDR1 MDHEN and CDR2 SYDVKM. The CDR3 contains 11 residues. The CDR3 here is CASAFDYGYTF. DNA for the CDR3: TGTGCCTCCGCGTTCGACTATGGCTACACCTTC.

V and J are TRBV2 and TRBJ1-5; D unresolved. V lost 5 bases and J lost 0, with 11 bases in between. The CDR3 has 15 residues. Germline-derived CDR1 and CDR2 are SNHLY and FYNNEI. CDR3 coding DNA: TGTGCCAGCAGTCCTAGACGGGATAGCAATCAGCCCCAGCATTTT. Its translation: CASSPRRDSNQPQHF.

This rearrangement joins TRBV5-4 to TRBJ2-3; 10 bases are shared with TRBD2. CDR3 length: 16 amino acids. Germline CDR1 is SGHNT and CDR2 is YYREEE (reference sequence). Unmatched junction bases numbered 5, after V lost 2 bases and J lost 2 bases. CDR3 DNA: TGTGCCAGCAGCTTTGGGCTAGCGGGGGTCACAGATACGCAGTATTTT. Its protein product is CASSFGLAGVTDTQYF.

A few counts support this clone. The chain has TRBV27 and TRBJ1-2, with TRBD1 matching 8 bases. Germline CDR1 and CDR2: MNHEY and SMNVEV (reference sequence). After removal of 5 bases from V and 2 bases from J, the junction contained 13 bases not matched to a gene. The CDR3 length is 17 residues. DNA for the CDR3: TGTGCCAGCAGTAGTAACAGGGGGAGGGGTACAAACTATGGCTACACCTTC. Amino acids: CASSSNRGRGTNYGYTF.

The CDR3 spells CASSLGLAGASGETQYF. Here the CDR3 DNA reads TGTGCCAGCAGCTTGGGGCTAGCGGGGGCCTCGGGGGAGACCCAGTACTTC. The chain employs TRBV5-4 and TRBJ2-5, with TRBD2 matching 10 bases. Germline V lookup: CDR1 SGHNT, CDR2 YYREEE (reference sequence). After removal of 0 bases from V and 5 bases from J, the junction contained 10 bases not matched to a gene. This CDR3 is built from 17 residues.

V gene TRBV30 combines with J gene TRBJ1-5, with D perhaps matching TRBD1 (5 bases). The CDR3 has 15 amino acids. V was pared by 3 bases and J by 5 bases, with 17 bases between. CDR1 and CDR2 from the germline V gene are GTSNPN and SVGIG (reference sequence). CDR3 in amino acids: CAWSSFDREYQPQHF. For the CDR3, the DNA is TGTGCCTGGAGCTCCTTCGACAGAGAGTATCAGCCCCAGCATTTT.

The chain employs TRBV4-2 and TRBJ2-1, with TRBD2 identical over 7 bases. This CDR3 is 15 amino acids long. The J segment lost 1 base and the V segment lost 4 bases, leaving 4 bases of the junction unmatched. The germline CDR1 and CDR2 sequences are LGHNA and YNFKEQ. CDR3 amino acids: CASSLSGESYNEQFF. DNA for the CDR3: TGTGCCAGCAGCCTCAGCGGGGAATCCTACAATGAGCAGTTCTTC.

The chain recombines TRBV25-1 with TRBJ2-3; TRBD2 matches at 11 bases. The J segment lost 3 bases and the V segment lost 1 base, leaving 3 bases of the junction unmatched. In germline, CDR1 is MGHDK, CDR2 SYGVNS. CDR3 length: 16 residues. The CDR3 nucleotides are TGTGCCAGCAGTGAATTGGCTAGCGGGAGGACAGATACGCAGTATTTT. This encodes CASSELASGRTDTQYF. Drawing the rest from reference TRBV25-1 and TRBJ2-3, the complete variable domain is EADIYQTPRYLVIGTGKKITLECSQTMGHDKMYWYQQDPGMELHLIHYSYGVNSTEKGDLSSESTVSRIRTEHFPLTLESARPSHTSQYLCASSELASGRTDTQYFGPGTRLTVL.

The chain combines TRBV27 with TRBJ2-1; D is possibly TRBD2 (6 bases). The V end lost 5 bases, the J end lost 0 bases, and 20 bases lay between the germline ends. This CDR3 region has 18 residues. Germline V gene lookup returns CDR1 MNHEY and CDR2 SMNVEV (reference sequence). The CDR3 is CASSIPGLNIPSYNEQFF. The CDR3 DNA reads as TGTGCCAGCAGTATTCCGGGACTTAATATACCCTCCTACAATGAGCAGTTCTTC.

The chain links TRBV3-1 (or the pseudogene TRBV3-2) to TRBJ2-7, with 11 bases identical to TRBD2. CDR1 and CDR2 (germline): LGHDT, YNNKEL (reference sequence). Trimming at V came to 4 bases and at J to 3 bases, leaving 5 bases not matched to a gene. This CDR3 has 15 residues. CDR3 sequence: CASSRTSGSNYEQYF. The CDR3 bases are TGTGCCAGCAGCCGGACTAGCGGGTCCAACTACGAGCAGTACTTC.

V usage is TRBV9 and J usage is TRBJ1-2, with 9 positions matching TRBD1. CDR3 size: 15 residues. Germline CDR1 is SGDLS and CDR2 is YYNGEE. V was pared by 4 bases and J by 5 bases, with 9 bases of the junction left unmatched. CDR3 in DNA: TGTGCCAGCAGCCTACAACAGGGGGCAAGATATGGCTACACCTTC. Protein product: CASSLQQGARYGYTF.

This sequence joins TRBV6-5 and TRBJ2-1; D may be TRBD1 (6 bases). Trimming shortened V by 6 bases and J by 0 bases, and 12 bases separated the two germline ends. The germline CDR1 and CDR2 sequences are MNHEY and SVGAGI. This CDR3 is 15 amino acids long. The CDR3 sequence: CASSDTGRSYNEQFF. The CDR3, as DNA: TGTGCCAGCAGCGATACAGGGCGCTCCTACAATGAGCAGTTCTTC.

V usage is TRBV3-1 (or the pseudogene TRBV3-2) and J usage is TRBJ2-2, with D tentatively TRBD2 (6 bases). This CDR3 is 17 amino acids long. The V end was cut by 1 base, the J end by 2 bases, with 14 bases between. In germline, CDR1 is LGHDT, CDR2 YNNKEL (reference sequence). This chain's CDR3 is CASSQGGWRVNTGELFF. CDR3 sequence (DNA): TGTGCCAGCAGCCAAGGAGGCTGGAGGGTTAACACCGGGGAGCTGTTTTTT.

This clone was detected once. CDR3 DNA: TGTGCCAGCAGTGTCCGACGGAGCTCTGGGGCCAACGTCCTGACTTTC. Translating gives CASSVRRSSGANVLTF. V and J are TRBV6-2 or TRBV6-3 and TRBJ2-6; D ambiguous. The V gene lost 5 bases and the J gene lost 0 bases, with 11 bases spanning the gap. CDR3 length equals 16 residues. The germline V gene has CDR1 MNHEY and CDR2 SVGEGT.